The next 24 T cell receptor beta chains were all read from a single sample in a study of response to subunit inactivated influenza vaccine. TCRdb analysed the RT-PCR reads with MiXCR anew, one entry per CDR3 protein. The table records about 540,000 distinct CDR3 sequences, 20% to 25% of them present only once. This same sample was also part of a study on T cells expressing NK-cell markers. That publication notes: What made the TCR beta cDNA was 5'RACE template switching with UMIs.

The specimen comprised CD4+ T cells sorted from PBMCs, sampled about 13 days after vaccination. The receptors originated from a man in his fifties who received an inactivated influenza vaccine.

The chain joins TRBV12-3 or TRBV12-4 to TRBJ1-6; TRBD1 might be the D (6 bases). The CDR3 runs 14 residues. V was trimmed by 4 bases and J by 10 bases, leaving 14 bases between them. The CDR3 spells CASSSNRVQSPLHF. CDR3 nucleotides: TGTGCCAGCAGTTCCAACAGGGTACAGTCACCCCTCCACTTT.

The chain has TRBV4-1 and TRBJ1-2; possibly TRBD1 for D (5 bases). Per germline, CDR1 MGHRA and CDR2 YSYEKL. The germline V and J ends were trimmed by 1 base and 7 bases, with 13 bases remaining between them. This CDR3 is 14 amino acids long. The CDR3, as DNA: TGCGCCAGCAGCCAAGCGGAGGGGAGTCGTGGCTACACCTTC. Protein: CASSQAEGSRGYTF.

The genes are TRBV7-3 and TRBJ2-1, with 7 bases fitting TRBD2. V shed 6 bases and J 6 bases; nucleotides not matched to a gene: 8. Germline lookup yields CDR1 SGHTA and CDR2 FQGTGA. The CDR3 runs to 14 residues. Written as DNA, the CDR3 is TGTGCCAGCAGTCGACTAGCCCTGGGCAATGAGCAGTTCTTC. Its translation: CASSRLALGNEQFF.

In this sample, this clonotype turned up a few times. This sequence joins TRBV6-5 and TRBJ1-1; D remains ambiguous. CDR3 length: 13 residues. Trimming removed 2 bases from V and 1 base from J, with 5 bases in between. Germline CDR1 reads MNHEY; CDR2 reads SVGAGI. The CDR3 bases are TGTGCCAGCAGTTACGACCCGAACACTGAAGCTTTCTTT. This sequence encodes CASSYDPNTEAFF.

This chain links TRBV4-3 with TRBJ2-7; D is undetermined. Trimming left V 2 bases short and J 5 bases short, with 19 bases between. The CDR3 loop spans 16 amino acids. Germline loops: CDR1 LGHNA, CDR2 YSLEER. The CDR3 protein is CASSQSFSWESDEQYF. The CDR3 DNA follows: TGCGCCAGCAGCCAATCCTTTTCTTGGGAATCAGACGAGCAGTACTTC.

This clonotype has more than one count but fewer than ten. V and J are TRBV6-1 and TRBJ2-7; 8 bases are a match to TRBD1. Germline V lookup: CDR1 MNHNS, CDR2 SASEGT. CDR3 size: 12 residues. Unmatched junction bases numbered 6, after V lost 10 bases and J lost 4 bases. The CDR3 here is CANKGTGYEQYF. The CDR3 region has the DNA TGTGCCAACAAGGGGACAGGTTACGAGCAGTACTTC.

CDR3 bases: TGCGCCAGCAGCTTGGTGGGCAGGGGGACTTCCTCGAGCTCCTACGAGCAGTACTTC. Amino acid sequence: CASSLVGRGTSSSSYEQYF. The V gene is TRBV5-1, the J gene TRBJ2-7; D possibly corresponds to TRBD1 (7 bases). Germline assignment: CDR1 SGHRS and CDR2 YFSETQ. Between the trimmed V and J ends, which lost 0 bases and 0 bases, there was a span of 22 bases. The CDR3 has 19 amino acids.

V is TRBV20-1 and J is TRBJ2-7; 12 nucleotides agree with TRBD2. Germline lookup yields CDR1 DFQATT and CDR2 SNEGSKA (reference sequence). The ends lost 4 bases at V and 2 bases at J; junction bases unmatched: 6. The CDR3 sequence is 15 residues long. The CDR3 protein is CSATTSGSHTYEQYF. In nucleotides, the CDR3 is TGCAGTGCTACGACTAGCGGGAGCCATACCTACGAGCAGTACTTC.

The chain links TRBV29-1 to TRBJ2-7, with 7 bases aligning to TRBD2. CDR3 length equals 16 residues. V lost 2 bases to trimming and J lost 2 bases; unmatched junction nucleotides: 12. The germline V gene has CDR1 SQVTM and CDR2 ANQGSEA. CDR3 in DNA: TGCAGCGTTGAAAACGAGGGCGGGAGACGGGCCTACGAGCAGTACTTC. This translates into CSVENEGGRRAYEQYF.

CDR3 nucleotides: TGTGCCAGCAGTAGAGGGGACAGGGGGCGAAATGGCTACACCTTC. Amino acids: CASSRGDRGRNGYTF. The gene calls are TRBV6-1 and TRBJ1-2; 12 bases line up with TRBD1. V lost 5 bases and J lost 6; bases outside the gene matches: 7. Germline-derived CDR1 and CDR2 are MNHNS and SASEGT. The CDR3 loop spans 15 amino acids.

This clonotype was counted at least ten times. V gene TRBV7-2 combines with J gene TRBJ2-2, with D hard to call. V lost 1 base to trimming and J lost 0 bases, with 9 bases between them. The CDR3 consists of 16 residues. The germline V gene encodes CDR1 SGHTA and CDR2 FQGNSA. The CDR3 nucleotides are TGTGCCAGCAGCTTAGTTAGTCTTTCGAACACCGGGGAGCTGTTTTTT. Amino acid sequence: CASSLVSLSNTGELFF.

The J gene is TRBJ2-2, the V gene TRBV5-1; D unresolved. The germline V gene encodes CDR1 SGHRS and CDR2 YFSETQ. Trimming left V 0 bases short and J 4 bases short, with 13 bases between. This CDR3 comprises 16 residues. The CDR3 coding sequence is TGCGCCAGCAGCTTGGCCGTCGGAGCGCCCACCGGGGAGCTGTTTTTT. This codes for CASSLAVGAPTGELFF. Full variable domain (remainder filled in from reference TRBV5-1 and TRBJ2-2): KAGVTQTPRYLIKTRGQQVTLSCSPISGHRSVSWYQQTPGQGLQFLFEYFSETQRNKGNFPGRFSGRQFSNSRSEMNVSTLELGDSALYLCASSLAVGAPTGELFFGEGSRLTVL.

This chain joins TRBV20-1 and TRBJ1-3; D is undetermined. The CDR3 extends over 11 amino acids. Germline CDR1 DFQATT, CDR2 SNEGSKA (reference sequence). V lost 2 bases and J lost 4, with 3 bases in between. The CDR3 region is CSARLGNTIYF. In DNA form, the CDR3 reads TGCAGTGCTAGATTGGGAAACACCATATATTTT.

V gene TRBV18 combines with J gene TRBJ2-3; 8 bases align to TRBD1. V lost 4 bases to trimming and J lost 4 bases; unmatched junction nucleotides: 10. The CDR3 is 16 residues long. Germline assignment: CDR1 KGHSH and CDR2 LQKENI. The CDR3 loop is CASSHTQGARPDTQYF. The CDR3 DNA follows: TGTGCCAGCTCACACACCCAGGGGGCTCGACCAGATACGCAGTATTTT.

This clonotype was seen repeatedly, ten times or more. V and J are TRBV10-3 and TRBJ2-3, with TRBD2 as a possible D gene (6 bases). V was shortened by 6 bases and J by 4 bases, with 20 bases between the two germline ends. The germline V gene encodes CDR1 ENHRY and CDR2 SYGVKD. The CDR3 covers 16 residues. The chain's CDR3 is CAIRRGDGRAADTQYF. In DNA, the CDR3 is TGTGCCATCAGGCGAGGGGACGGGAGAGCCGCAGATACGCAGTATTTT.

This clonotype has a handful of counts. The J gene is TRBJ2-1, the V gene TRBV12-3 or TRBV12-4, with 10 positions matching TRBD1. V lost 4 bases to trimming and J lost 3 bases; unmatched junction nucleotides: 3. The CDR3 extends over 15 amino acids. The CDR3 DNA follows: TGTGCCAGCAGTTGGGGACAGGGGAACTACAATGAGCAGTTCTTC. This translates into CASSWGQGNYNEQFF.

In this sample, this clonotype turned up a few times. The chain combines TRBV6-5 with TRBJ2-3; a possible D gene is TRBD2 (6 bases). V lost 2 bases and J lost 0, with 15 bases in between. Germline V gene data show CDR1 as MNHEY and CDR2 as SVGAGI. The CDR3 covers 17 residues. The DNA of the CDR3 is TGTGCCAGCAGTTACAGCCGTGGGGGGTCTAGCACAGATACGCAGTATTTT. Residues: CASSYSRGGSSTDTQYF.

This clonotype was detected many times. This chain uses TRBV28 with TRBJ2-7, with D hard to call. V gave up 4 bases and J gave up 0 bases, with 10 bases separating them. CDR1 MDHEN and CDR2 SYDVKM come from the germline V gene. The CDR3 has 14 residues. CDR3 sequence (DNA): TGTGCCAGCAGTTCCTGGACGGACTCCTACGAGCAGTACTTC. It is translated as CASSSWTDSYEQYF.

In this sample, this clonotype turned up a few times. This chain uses TRBV4-2 with TRBJ2-3; no definite D call. The V end was cut by 0 bases, the J end by 4 bases, with 11 bases between. Germline V CDR1 and CDR2: LGHNA, YNFKEQ. The CDR3 loop spans 15 amino acids. CDR3 region: CASSQDPRTPDTQYF. The CDR3 DNA follows: TGTGCCAGCAGCCAAGATCCCAGAACCCCAGATACGCAGTATTTT.

In DNA, the CDR3 is TGTGCCAGCAGCCAAGGGGAAAAGGCTTTCTTT. This codes for CASSQGEKAFF. V is TRBV3-1 and J is TRBJ1-1; D ambiguous. Germline V gene sequence: CDR1 LGHDT, CDR2 YNNKEL (reference sequence). Trimming cost V 1 base and J 11 bases, with 8 bases left between them. The CDR3 has 11 residues.

The gene calls are TRBV15 and TRBJ2-7; D gene uncertain. CDR1 is LNHNV, CDR2 YYDKDF, per germline (reference sequence). The ends were cut back, 4 bases at V and 0 bases at J, with 10 bases in the middle. This CDR3 has 14 residues. The CDR3 DNA is TGTGCCACCAGCACGGACGTAAGCTCCTACGAGCAGTACTTC. It is translated as CATSTDVSSYEQYF.

This clonotype appeared a few times. The chain links TRBV18 to TRBJ2-1; 10 nucleotides line up with TRBD2. V dropped 4 bases and J dropped 5; count of bases not matched to a gene: 11. The CDR3 runs 17 residues. The V gene's germline CDR1 is KGHSH and CDR2 LQKENI. The CDR3 sequence is CASSLGLAPSGNNEQFF. The DNA for the CDR3 is TGTGCCAGCTCACTGGGACTAGCGCCCAGTGGCAACAATGAGCAGTTCTTC. Full variable domain (missing parts from reference TRBV18 and TRBJ2-1): NAGVMQNPRHLVRRRGQEARLRCSPMKGHSHVYWYRQLPEEGLKFMVYLQKENIIDESGMPKERFSAEFPKEGPSILRIQQVVRGDSAAYFCASSLGLAPSGNNEQFFGPGTRLTVL.

The V gene is TRBV24-1, the J gene TRBJ2-2; D is uncertain. V lost 6 bases to trimming and J lost 1 base, with 11 bases between them. Looked up from germline, CDR1 is KGHDR and CDR2 is SFDVKD. The CDR3 contains 15 residues. The CDR3 reads CATSSETRNTGELFF. The CDR3 DNA reads TGTGCCACCAGTTCAGAGACCCGGAACACCGGGGAGCTGTTTTTT.

V and J are TRBV14 and TRBJ2-4; the D call may be TRBD1 or TRBD2 (5 bases each). There are 13 residues in the CDR3. Trimming removed 4 bases at V and 1 base at J, with 5 bases between. Germline V gene sequence: CDR1 SGHDN, CDR2 FVKESK. The CDR3: CASSRDAKNIQYF. CDR3 sequence (DNA): TGTGCCAGCAGCCGGGACGCCAAAAACATTCAGTACTTC.